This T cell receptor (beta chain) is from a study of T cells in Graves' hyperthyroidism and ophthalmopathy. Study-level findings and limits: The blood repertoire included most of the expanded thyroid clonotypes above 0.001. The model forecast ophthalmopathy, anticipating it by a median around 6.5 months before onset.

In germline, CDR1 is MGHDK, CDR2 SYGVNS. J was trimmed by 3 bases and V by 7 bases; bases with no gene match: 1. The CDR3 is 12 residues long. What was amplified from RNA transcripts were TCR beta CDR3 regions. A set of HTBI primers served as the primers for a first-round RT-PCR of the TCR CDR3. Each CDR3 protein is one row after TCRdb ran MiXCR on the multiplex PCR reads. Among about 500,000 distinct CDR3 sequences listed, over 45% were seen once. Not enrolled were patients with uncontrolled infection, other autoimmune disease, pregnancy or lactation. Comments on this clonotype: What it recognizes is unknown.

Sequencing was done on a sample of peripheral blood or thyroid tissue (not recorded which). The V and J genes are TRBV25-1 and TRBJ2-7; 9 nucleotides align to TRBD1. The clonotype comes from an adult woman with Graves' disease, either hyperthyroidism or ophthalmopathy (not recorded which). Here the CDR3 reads CASMTGGYEQYF. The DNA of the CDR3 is TGTGCCAGCATGACAGGGGGCTACGAGCAGTACTTC.